Shown below are 30 T cell receptor beta chains from a single sample sequenced in a study of T cells in Graves' hyperthyroidism and ophthalmopathy. Amplification yielded TCR beta CDR3 regions, with RNA transcripts as the source. Initially, a first-round RT-PCR of the TCR CDR3 employed the HTBI primer set. Each CDR3 protein gets one entry after TCRdb re-called the multiplex PCR reads with MiXCR. The sample gives about 600,000 distinct CDR3 sequences, 11% to 15% of which show up once; roughly 6.9% is in the top ten. Material for sequencing was blood. The receptor set was obtained from a woman between 18 and 30 years old with Graves' ophthalmopathy.

This clonotype was seen repeatedly, ten times or more. The chain couples TRBV6-6 to TRBJ1-1; tentative D call: TRBD1 (6 bases). Germline V gene data show CDR1 as MNHNY and CDR2 as SVGAGI (reference sequence). The CDR3 is 19 amino acids. Trimming stripped 0 bases from V and 3 bases from J, with 23 bases between. CDR3 protein: CASSYSTRDKPSPHTEAFF. Here the CDR3 DNA reads TGTGCCAGCAGTTACTCGACTAGGGACAAGCCATCCCCGCACACTGAAGCTTTCTTT.

In this sample, this clonotype turned up many times. The chain joins TRBV7-2 to TRBJ2-3; 8 bases are a match to TRBD1. V shed 5 bases and J 3 bases; nucleotides not matched to a gene: 7. The CDR3 is made up of 15 amino acids. Germline V gene lookup returns CDR1 SGHTA and CDR2 FQGNSA. CDR3 nucleotide sequence: TGTGCCAGCAGCCAAAGGACAGGGAGTACAGATACGCAGTATTTT. The encoded protein is CASSQRTGSTDTQYF.

This clonotype was counted at least ten times. V and J are TRBV7-9 and TRBJ2-2; D assignment may be TRBD1 or TRBD2 (5 bases each). V dropped 5 bases and J dropped 7 bases, with 20 bases sitting between them. The germline gives CDR1 SEHNR, CDR2 FQNEAQ (reference sequence). The CDR3 spans 16 residues. The CDR3 DNA sequence: TGTGCCAGCAGCCCTCCCGGGGACCTTGGAGACGGGGAGCTGTTTTTT. It specifies CASSPPGDLGDGELFF.

This clonotype was seen only a few times. Given a much more abundant clone one base away, this may be a read error. The chain employs TRBV9 and TRBJ2-1; TRBD2 aligns across 10 bases. CDR1 is SGDLS, CDR2 YYNGEE, per germline. This CDR3 comprises 15 residues. J was trimmed by 2 bases and V by 4 bases; bases with no gene match: 3. This CDR3 reads CASSSSGSTYNEQFF. The CDR3 DNA is TGTGCCAGCAGCTCTAGCGGGAGTACCTACAATGAGCAGTTCTTC.

This clonotype was seen ten or more times. The chain uses TRBV18 and TRBJ1-2, with a weak D call TRBD1 (5 bases). CDR3 size: 13 residues. Trimming took 4 bases from V and 8 from J, leaving 14 bases between them. CDR1 and CDR2 (germline): KGHSH, LQKENI. The CDR3, as DNA: TGTGCCAGCTCACTGCGGCAGGGTGAAGGCTACACCTTC. It yields the protein CASSLRQGEGYTF.

This clonotype has a count of ten or more. The chain employs TRBV20-1 and TRBJ2-5; 7 bases match TRBD1. Germline CDR1 is DFQATT and CDR2 is SNEGSKA (reference sequence). Trimming cost V 0 bases and J 5 bases; bases outside gene matches: 3. CDR3 length equals 13 residues. The CDR3 protein is CSARDDRAETQYF. CDR3 nucleotide sequence: TGCAGTGCTAGAGATGACAGGGCGGAGACCCAGTACTTC.

The chain recombines TRBV2 with TRBJ2-2; the match to TRBD2 covers 10 bases. V was pared by 5 bases and J by 5 bases, with 5 bases of the junction left unmatched. The CDR3 length is 15 residues. Germline V CDR1 and CDR2: SNHLY, FYNNEI. CDR3 sequence (DNA): TGTGCCAGCAGTTCTAGCGGGAGACGGACCGGGGAGCTGTTTTTT. Translated: CASSSSGRRTGELFF.

This clonotype was detected ten times or more. This chain joins TRBV7-9 and TRBJ1-2, with 8 positions matching TRBD1. The germline V gene encodes CDR1 SEHNR and CDR2 FQNEAQ (reference sequence). This CDR3 has 14 residues. After removal of 5 bases from V and 6 bases from J, the junction contained 8 bases not matched to a gene. Written as DNA, the CDR3 is TGTGCCAGCAGCCCGCGGACAGGGCGGGATGGCTACACCTTC. Encoded protein: CASSPRTGRDGYTF.

This clonotype was detected ten times or more. The V gene is TRBV5-1, the J gene TRBJ2-1, with D unclear. This CDR3 has 13 amino acids. The V end lost 0 bases, the J end lost 4 bases, and 5 bases lay between the germline ends. The germline V gene encodes CDR1 SGHRS and CDR2 YFSETQ. The CDR3 coding sequence is TGCGCCAGCAGCTTGGAACTTTACAATGAGCAGTTCTTC. Amino acid sequence: CASSLELYNEQFF.

This clonotype showed up many times. This rearrangement joins TRBV24-1 to TRBJ2-2; 7 bases are a match to TRBD2. In germline, CDR1 is KGHDR, CDR2 SFDVKD. Trimming cost V 4 bases and J 3 bases; bases outside gene matches: 4. CDR3 length equals 15 residues. DNA for the CDR3: TGTGCCACCAGTGAACCTACTAGCGACACCGGGGAGCTGTTTTTT. Residues: CATSEPTSDTGELFF.

The V call is TRBV20-1, the J call TRBJ2-3, with D perhaps given as TRBD1 or TRBD2 (5 bases each). Deletions cut 6 bases from V and 0 bases from J, with 13 bases between. CDR1 is DFQATT, CDR2 SNEGSKA, per germline (reference sequence). CDR3 length: 14 residues. The CDR3 DNA sequence: TGCAGTGCCGAGGGAGAGGGGAGCACAGATACGCAGTATTTT. Protein sequence: CSAEGEGSTDTQYF.

This clonotype was observed at least ten times. This rearrangement joins TRBV12-3 or TRBV12-4 to TRBJ1-5, with 7 bases that match TRBD1. The length of the CDR3 is 18 residues. J gave up 0 bases and V 5 bases, and 13 bases lay outside the gene matches. Written as DNA, the CDR3 is TGTGCCAGCAGTCTCCTAAGGCCCGGGACAGCTAGCAATCAGCCCCAGCATTTT. This gives the protein CASSLLRPGTASNQPQHF.

This clonotype was seen at least ten times. The V call is TRBV6-1, the J call TRBJ1-1; the D is unclear. The CDR3 is 13 residues long. The germline CDR1 and CDR2 sequences are MNHNS and SASEGT. V lost 2 bases and J lost 1, with 5 bases in between. The CDR3 DNA is TGTGCCAGCAGTGAATACGGGAACACTGAAGCTTTCTTT. The encoded protein is CASSEYGNTEAFF.

At least ten counts were recorded for this clonotype. The chain links TRBV7-9 to TRBJ2-7; tentatively, D is TRBD1 (6 bases). This CDR3 has 15 amino acids. Trimming cost V 6 bases and J 2 bases, with 17 bases left between them. Germline values: CDR1 SEHNR, CDR2 FQNEAQ (reference sequence). CDR3 bases: TGTGCCAGCAGACGTCAGGGCTCAGGGGCCTACGAGCAGTACTTC. It yields the protein CASRRQGSGAYEQYF. Supplemented by reference TRBV7-9 and TRBJ2-7, the full variable domain reads DTGVSQNPRHKITKRGQNVTFRCDPISEHNRLYWYRQTLGQGPEFLTYFQNEAQLEKSRLLSDRFSAERPKGSFSTLEIQRTEQGDSAMYLCASRRQGSGAYEQYFGPGTRLTVT.

CDR3 amino acids: CASSVVGQTWGGYTF. The CDR3 coding sequence is TGTGCCAGCAGCGTAGTGGGACAGACTTGGGGGGGCTACACCTTC. The chain recombines TRBV9 with TRBJ1-2; 7 bases are shared with TRBD1. Per germline, CDR1 SGDLS and CDR2 YYNGEE. J gave up 8 bases and V 0 bases, and 10 bases lay outside the gene matches. This CDR3 is built from 15 residues.

This clonotype was seen at least ten times. The chain uses TRBV3-1 and TRBJ2-3; TRBD2 agrees at 7 bases. J lost 3 bases, V lost 2 bases, and 11 bases had no gene match. The CDR3 is made up of 17 amino acids. From germline, CDR1 is LGHDT and CDR2 YNNKEL (reference sequence). The CDR3 sequence: CASSQHRLARVTDTQYF. The DNA for the CDR3 is TGTGCCAGCAGCCAACACCGACTAGCACGTGTTACAGATACGCAGTATTTT.

This clonotype was detected many times. This rearrangement joins TRBV5-1 to TRBJ2-3; TRBD2 aligns across 7 bases. Trimming cost V 0 bases and J 1 base; bases outside gene matches: 8. Germline-derived CDR1 and CDR2 are SGHRS and YFSETQ. The CDR3 has 17 residues. CDR3 sequence reads: CASSLATLAVGTDTQYF. CDR3 in DNA: TGCGCCAGCAGCTTGGCCACCCTAGCGGTTGGCACAGATACGCAGTATTTT.

The CDR3 region has the DNA TGTGCCAGCTCACCACCGGGACAGTCCCTATACGAGCAGTACTTC. Protein sequence: CASSPPGQSLYEQYF. V and J are TRBV18 and TRBJ2-7; 7 nucleotides match TRBD1. The germline gives CDR1 KGHSH, CDR2 LQKENI. The CDR3 extends over 15 amino acids. V was pared by 0 bases and J by 4 bases, with 6 bases of the junction left unmatched.

This clonotype was seen ten or more times. The chain carries TRBV2 and TRBJ1-1, with 9 bases identical to TRBD1. Germline V lookup: CDR1 SNHLY, CDR2 FYNNEI. J lost 6 bases, V lost 7 bases, and 6 bases had no gene match. This CDR3 contains 13 residues. CDR3 in amino acids: CASTGQGFAEAFF. CDR3 in DNA: TGTGCCAGCACCGGACAGGGGTTCGCTGAAGCTTTCTTT.

This clonotype has at least ten counts. The chain recombines TRBV6-6 with TRBJ2-7, with 14 bases fitting TRBD2. With V trimmed by 0 bases and J by 6 bases, 13 bases remained unmatched. This CDR3 region has 19 residues. Germline loops: CDR1 MNHNY, CDR2 SVGAGI (reference sequence). The CDR3 DNA sequence: TGTGCCAGCAGTTACTCAAGTGGGACTAGCGGGAGAGTAGGGGTCGAGCAGTACTTC. This codes for CASSYSSGTSGRVGVEQYF.

This clonotype showed up many times. The chain joins TRBV2 to TRBJ2-7; maybe TRBD1 (6 bases). The CDR3 spans 15 residues. V lost 7 bases to trimming and J lost 2 bases, with 18 bases between them. The germline V gene has CDR1 SNHLY and CDR2 FYNNEI. The CDR3 loop is CASIGSGQGTYEQYF. The CDR3 DNA reads TGTGCCAGCATCGGCTCAGGGCAGGGGACCTACGAGCAGTACTTC.

CDR3 DNA: TGCAGCGTTCTTCAGGTCTTCACAGATACGCAGTATTTT. Translated: CSVLQVFTDTQYF. The chain links TRBV29-1 to TRBJ2-3; no definite D call. Trimming took 5 bases from V and 2 from J, leaving 11 bases between them. This CDR3 has 13 residues. Germline V gives CDR1 SQVTM, CDR2 ANQGSEA.

This clonotype was recorded many times. The chain couples TRBV3-1 to TRBJ1-1; no clear D gene. The CDR3 has 15 amino acids. Trimming cost V 0 bases and J 4 bases, with 12 bases left between them. CDR1 LGHDT and CDR2 YNNKEL come from the germline V gene (reference sequence). This CDR3 reads CASSQDLRLSTEAFF. In DNA, the CDR3 is TGTGCCAGCAGCCAAGATCTGAGGTTGAGCACTGAAGCTTTCTTT.

This clonotype was counted ten times or more. The chain combines TRBV28 with TRBJ2-1; D uncertain. Trimming left V 1 base short and J 7 bases short, with 8 bases between. Germline V gene data show CDR1 as MDHEN and CDR2 as SYDVKM. There are 13 residues in the CDR3. DNA of the CDR3: TGTGCCAGCAGTTTATTGGCAGAGAATGAGCAGTTCTTC. This encodes CASSLLAENEQFF.

In this sample, this clonotype turned up many times. The V gene is TRBV7-3, the J gene TRBJ2-5, with 9 bases lining up with TRBD2. Germline V lookup: CDR1 SGHTA, CDR2 FQGTGA. The ends lost 5 bases at V and 5 bases at J; junction bases unmatched: 9. The CDR3 is 15 residues long. CDR3 DNA: TGTGCCAGCAGCACGACTAGCGGAGTTGGGGAGACCCAGTACTTC. It specifies CASSTTSGVGETQYF.

This clonotype has a count of ten or more. The V and J genes are TRBV12-3 or TRBV12-4 and TRBJ2-1; 8 positions agree with TRBD1. This CDR3 has 16 residues. V was clipped by 3 bases and J by 7 bases; unmatched bases: 11. In nucleotides, the CDR3 is TGTGCCAGCAGTTTCGTTCTCCGGGACAGGAAAAATGAGCAGTTCTTC. Amino acids: CASSFVLRDRKNEQFF.

This clonotype has a count of ten or more. The chain carries TRBV12-3 or TRBV12-4 and TRBJ2-5; tentatively, D is TRBD1 or TRBD2 (5 bases each). Trimming took 7 bases from V and 5 from J, leaving 14 bases between them. The CDR3 spans 13 residues. CDR3 region: CASTLGVWETQYF. The CDR3, as DNA: TGTGCCAGCACCCTGGGGGTTTGGGAGACCCAGTACTTC.

This clonotype was seen many times. This chain connects TRBV6-6 to TRBJ1-2, with TRBD1 identical over 9 bases. CDR3 length: 15 amino acids. The V gene's germline CDR1 is MNHNY and CDR2 SVGAGI (reference sequence). After removal of 3 bases from V and 4 bases from J, the junction contained 6 bases not matched to a gene. The chain's CDR3 is CASSYIRDRAYGYTF. The DNA for the CDR3 is TGTGCCAGCAGTTATATCCGGGACAGGGCCTATGGCTACACCTTC.

About this clonotype itself: A much larger clone differs by one base, so this may be a read error. CDR3 sequence: CASSYSEGEQYF. The DNA of the CDR3 is TGTGCCAGCAGTTACTCCGAGGGTGAGCAGTACTTC. The chain is built from TRBV6-5 and TRBJ2-7, with D maybe TRBD2 (5 bases). V was cut by 0 bases and J by 7 bases, with 7 bases left in between. The CDR3 contains 12 residues. Germline assignment: CDR1 MNHEY and CDR2 SVGAGI.

The chain's CDR3 is CASSQQVNQPQHF. In DNA form, the CDR3 reads TGTGCCAGTAGTCAACAGGTCAATCAGCCCCAGCATTTT. The chain recombines TRBV19 with TRBJ1-5, with D possibly being TRBD1 (5 bases). The CDR3 loop spans 13 amino acids. Trimming removed 5 bases at V and 3 bases at J, with 8 bases between. Per germline, CDR1 LNHDA and CDR2 SQIVND (reference sequence).